The TCR beta chain under discussion was sequenced for a study of T cell repertoires in cytomegalovirus infection. Points from the study as a whole: HLA-C-restricted CMV clonotypes gave the most frequent clonotype in two of eight donors.

TCRdb ran MiXCR on the reads and lists one entry per CDR3 protein. This sample yields about 150,000 distinct CDR3 sequences, of which about 20% are seen a single time; approximately 10% belongs to the top ten. This clonotype counts as medium-sized. Antigen: not known. Germline loops: CDR1 MNHNS, CDR2 SASEGT. The CDR3 runs 12 residues. Deletions cut 3 bases from V and 3 bases from J, with 6 bases between. The specimen sequenced was PBMCs. The clonotype was recovered from a human donor in good health (CMV status not recorded). Some clones in this sample may be carry-over from other donors' samples. This rearrangement joins TRBV6-1 to TRBJ2-7, with D tentatively TRBD1 (6 bases). As DNA, the CDR3 is TGTGCCAGCAGTGACAGGGGCTACGAGCAGTACTTC. Its protein product is CASSDRGYEQYF.